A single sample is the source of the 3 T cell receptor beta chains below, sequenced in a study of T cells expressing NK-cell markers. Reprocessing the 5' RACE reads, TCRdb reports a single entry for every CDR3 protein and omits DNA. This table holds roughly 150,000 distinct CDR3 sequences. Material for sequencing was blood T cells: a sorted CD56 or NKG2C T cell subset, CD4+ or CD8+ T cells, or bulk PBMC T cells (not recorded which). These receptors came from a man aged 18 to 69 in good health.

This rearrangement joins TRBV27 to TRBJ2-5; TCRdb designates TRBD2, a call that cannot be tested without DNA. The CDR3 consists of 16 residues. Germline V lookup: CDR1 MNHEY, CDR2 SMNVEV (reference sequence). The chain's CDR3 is CASSPGGLTIGETQYF.

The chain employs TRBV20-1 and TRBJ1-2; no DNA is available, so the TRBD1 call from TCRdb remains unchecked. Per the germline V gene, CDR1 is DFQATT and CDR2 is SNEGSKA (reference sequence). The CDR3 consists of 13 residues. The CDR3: CSARVLGDYGYTF.

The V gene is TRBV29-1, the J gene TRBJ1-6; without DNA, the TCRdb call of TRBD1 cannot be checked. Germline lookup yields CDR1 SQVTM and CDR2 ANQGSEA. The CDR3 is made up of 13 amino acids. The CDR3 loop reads CSVGGLGNSPLHF.